This T cell receptor beta chain was obtained from a study of read filtering for tumor transcriptome and immune sequencing. For the study at large: IR-seq gave about 3.5 to 10.27 million TCR reads per sample; RNA-seq gave roughly 80 to 1,300.

The CDR3 has 14 amino acids. The V segment lost 6 bases and the J segment 7 bases; nucleotides outside the gene matches: 9. At the time of active disease, bone marrow was collected from every patient. This clonotype was observed at least ten times. From about 0.4 ug of RNA, a library with molecular barcoded alpha/delta and beta/gamma adaptors was made. TCRdb recomputed calls from the reads with MiXCR, one row per CDR3 protein. The data contain roughly 49,000 distinct CDR3 sequences, around 19% of them singletons. V gene TRBV12-3 or TRBV12-4 combines with J gene TRBJ2-1; 7 bases line up with TRBD1. The sequenced material came from a population of CD138-negative cells sorted from bone marrow. The clonotype was recovered from a donor aged 40 or over with multiple myeloma. The CDR3 DNA is TGTGCCAGCAGCCTAGAACAGGGGTTGAATGAGCAGTTCTTC. Translated: CASSLEQGLNEQFF.